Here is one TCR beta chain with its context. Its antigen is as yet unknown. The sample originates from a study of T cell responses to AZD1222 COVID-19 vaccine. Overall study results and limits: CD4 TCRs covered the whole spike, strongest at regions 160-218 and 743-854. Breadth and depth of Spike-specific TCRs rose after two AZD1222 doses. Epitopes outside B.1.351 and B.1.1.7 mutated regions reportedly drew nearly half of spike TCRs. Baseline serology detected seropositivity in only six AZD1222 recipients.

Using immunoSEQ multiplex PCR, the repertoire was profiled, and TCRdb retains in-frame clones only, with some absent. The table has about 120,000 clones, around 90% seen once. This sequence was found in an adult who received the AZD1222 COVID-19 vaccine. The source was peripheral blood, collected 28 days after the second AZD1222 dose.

The CDR3 DNA is TGTGCCAGCAGCAACCGGACAGGGGACCGCACCGGGGAGCTGTTTTTT. As protein: CASSNRTGDRTGELFF. The chain employs TRBV6-2 or TRBV6-3 and TRBJ2-2; 9 bases line up with TRBD1. Trimming took 6 bases from V and 4 from J; bases not matched to a gene: 9. CDR1 is MNHEY, CDR2 SVGEGT, per germline. The CDR3 totals 16 residues.